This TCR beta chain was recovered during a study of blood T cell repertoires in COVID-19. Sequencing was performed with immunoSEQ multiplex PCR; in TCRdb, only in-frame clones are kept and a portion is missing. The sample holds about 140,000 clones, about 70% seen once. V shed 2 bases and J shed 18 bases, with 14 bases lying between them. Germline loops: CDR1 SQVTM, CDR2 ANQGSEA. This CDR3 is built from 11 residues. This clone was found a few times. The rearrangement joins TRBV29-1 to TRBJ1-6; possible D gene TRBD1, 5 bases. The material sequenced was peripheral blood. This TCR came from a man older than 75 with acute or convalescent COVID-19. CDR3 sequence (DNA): TGCAGCGTTGAAACAGGAGCATACCGCCACTTT. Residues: CSVETGAYRHF.